At least ten counts were recorded for the clone carrying this T cell receptor (beta chain). This record belongs to a study of Graves' ophthalmopathy and Graves' hyperthyroidism. Uncontrolled infections, pregnancy, lactation or other autoimmune diseases led to patient exclusion. Fresh peripheral blood (more than 9.5 ml) yielded the PBMCs. V lost 0 bases and J 1 base, leaving 13 bases between the germline ends. Per germline, CDR1 SGHRS and CDR2 YFSETQ. The CDR3 runs 16 residues. Amplified material comprised TCR beta CDR3 regions derived from RNA transcripts. RT-PCR with HTBI primers came first, then second-round multiplex PCR. TCRdb independently ran MiXCR on the multiplex PCR reads; one entry per CDR3 protein. Of a few hundred thousand distinct CDR3 sequences in the sample, 20% to 25% were seen once.

The receptor comes from a young woman with stable Graves' hyperthyroidism. The sample taken for sequencing was peripheral blood. The V call is TRBV5-1, the J call TRBJ2-5; D is unresolved. The CDR3 region is CASSLEGSRFQETQYF. CDR3 DNA sequence: TGCGCCAGCAGCTTGGAGGGCAGCAGATTCCAAGAGACCCAGTACTTC.